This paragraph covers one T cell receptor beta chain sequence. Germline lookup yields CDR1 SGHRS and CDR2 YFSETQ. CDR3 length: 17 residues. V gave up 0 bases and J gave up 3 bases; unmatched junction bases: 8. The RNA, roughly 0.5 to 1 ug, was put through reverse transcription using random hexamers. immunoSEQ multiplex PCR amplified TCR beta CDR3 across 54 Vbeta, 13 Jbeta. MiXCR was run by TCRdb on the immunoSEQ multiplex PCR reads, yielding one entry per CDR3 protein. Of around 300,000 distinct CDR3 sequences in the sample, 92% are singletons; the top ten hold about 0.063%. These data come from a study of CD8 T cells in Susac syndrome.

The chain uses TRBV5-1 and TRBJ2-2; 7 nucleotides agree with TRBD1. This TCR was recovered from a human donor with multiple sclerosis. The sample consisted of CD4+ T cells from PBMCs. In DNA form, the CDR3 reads TGCGCCAGCAGCTTGGGTGGGACAGCTCCGGACACCGGGGAGCTGTTTTTT. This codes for CASSLGGTAPDTGELFF.